This T cell receptor (beta chain) was sequenced during a study of T cell responses to AZD1222 COVID-19 vaccine. TCRdb's copy holds only in-frame clones and misses some; the assay was immunoSEQ multiplex PCR. The table has under 95,000 clones, roughly nine tenths seen once. Sequences were derived from peripheral blood, sampled on day 0 of AZD1222 vaccination. This clonotype was sampled from an adult in good health.

The CDR3 loop reads CASSRGEGNGQPQHF. The CDR3 region has the DNA TGCGCCAGCAGTCGGGGGGAGGGAAATGGACAGCCCCAGCATTTT. The V call is TRBV5-1, the J call TRBJ1-5; D is possibly TRBD1 (5 bases). Looked up from germline, CDR1 is SGHRS and CDR2 is YFSETQ. CDR3 length: 15 amino acids. V was trimmed by 5 bases and J by 7 bases, leaving 19 bases between them.